Listed here are 19 T cell receptor beta chains from one sample, sequenced in a study of CD8 T cells in ankylosing spondylitis. TCRdb reprocessed the 5' RACE reads via MiXCR and lists one record per CDR3 protein. The table includes under 850,000 distinct CDR3 sequences, 19% detected once. Findings of the study overall: A TCR beta motif made of several highly homologous variants seemed typical of ankylosing spondylitis blood.

These receptors have no known antigen. Sequenced material: blood, either unsorted or a sorted T cell fraction (not recorded which). The receptor set was obtained from a male donor with ankylosing spondylitis.

This chain connects TRBV30 to TRBJ2-5, with a weak D call TRBD2 (6 bases). The V gene's germline CDR1 is GTSNPN and CDR2 SVGIG (reference sequence). The CDR3 contains 15 residues. V lost 2 bases and J 4 bases, leaving 17 bases between the germline ends. The CDR3 is CAWSPTGLHRETQYF. CDR3 nucleotides: TGTGCCTGGAGTCCAACGGGACTCCACCGAGAGACCCAGTACTTC.

This clonotype was counted only a few times. The chain recombines TRBV4-1 with TRBJ1-3; possibly TRBD1 for D (5 bases). This CDR3 has 15 amino acids. Per the germline V gene, CDR1 is MGHRA and CDR2 is YSYEKL. V was pared by 4 bases and J by 4 bases, with 14 bases between. CDR3 sequence (DNA): TGCGCCAGCAGCCTGACGAGCGGGGCAGGAAACACCATATATTTT. Translated: CASSLTSGAGNTIYF.

This clonotype was found a few times. The chain links TRBV5-1 to TRBJ2-2; D perhaps matches TRBD1 (5 bases). This CDR3 is 15 amino acids long. CDR1 SGHRS and CDR2 YFSETQ come from the germline V gene. The ends were cut back, 0 bases at V and 6 bases at J, with 12 bases in the middle. CDR3 coding DNA: TGCGCCAGCAGCTTGGTTCCAGGGTATGCCGGGGAGCTGTTTTTT. Its protein is CASSLVPGYAGELFF.

This CDR3 reads CASSLRIDPVQETQYF. CDR3 coding DNA: TGTGCCAGCAGCTTAAGAATAGATCCTGTCCAAGAGACCCAGTACTTC. The chain has TRBV7-8 and TRBJ2-5; D gene uncertain. Germline CDR1 is SGHVS and CDR2 is FQNEAQ. This CDR3 region has 16 residues. Trimming took 2 bases from V and 1 from J, leaving 14 bases between them.

In this sample, this clonotype turned up a few times. CDR3 DNA: TGTGCCAGCAGAACTAGCGCCGGGGAGCTGTTTTTT. This translates into CASRTSAGELFF. V and J are TRBV12-3 or TRBV12-4 and TRBJ2-2; 7 bases fit TRBD2. V was clipped by 6 bases and J by 6 bases; unmatched bases: 1. This CDR3 has 12 amino acids.

There are a few counts of this clonotype. The chain is built from TRBV19 and TRBJ1-1, with unresolved D. Trimming shortened V by 5 bases and J by 0 bases, and 16 bases separated the two germline ends. This CDR3 spans 16 amino acids. In germline, CDR1 is LNHDA, CDR2 SQIVND (reference sequence). The CDR3 reads CASSPGPNPVNTEAFF. The CDR3 nucleotides are TGTGCCAGTAGTCCCGGGCCCAATCCCGTGAACACTGAAGCTTTCTTT.

The J gene is TRBJ1-2, the V gene TRBV15; perhaps TRBD1 as D (5 bases). CDR1 is LNHNV and CDR2 is YYDKDF in the germline V gene (reference sequence). The V end was cut by 0 bases, the J end by 4 bases, with 9 bases between. The CDR3 totals 14 residues. The CDR3 DNA is TGTGCCACCAGCAGAGAGGGGCAGTTCTATGGCTACACCTTC. It codes for CATSREGQFYGYTF.

The chain joins TRBV27 to TRBJ2-7; 12 nucleotides match TRBD2. The germline V gene has CDR1 MNHEY and CDR2 SMNVEV (reference sequence). J was trimmed by 2 bases and V by 6 bases; bases with no gene match: 11. The CDR3 totals 17 residues. In nucleotides, the CDR3 is TGTGCCAGCAGGCTAGCGGGAGGGTTCGACGGGGCCTACGAGCAGTACTTC. It codes for CASRLAGGFDGAYEQYF.

The V and J genes are TRBV7-6 and TRBJ2-1; D is possibly TRBD2 (6 bases). The CDR3 has 13 residues. With 5 bases removed from V and 8 bases from J, the gap between germline ends came to 13 bases. Germline assignment: CDR1 SGHVS and CDR2 FNYEAQ. CDR3 amino acids: CASSPLRGDEQFF. As DNA, the CDR3 is TGTGCCAGCAGCCCCCTGCGGGGAGATGAGCAGTTCTTC.

The chain employs TRBV4-3 and TRBJ2-7, with 15 bases that match TRBD2. CDR1 LGHNA and CDR2 YSLEER come from the germline V gene. J was trimmed by 3 bases and V by 1 base; bases with no gene match: 10. CDR3 length: 19 amino acids. CDR3 DNA: TGCGCCAGCAGCCAAGTCTTCCGTCCGGGACTAGCGGGGGGCTACGAGCAGTACTTC. Translation: CASSQVFRPGLAGGYEQYF.

This clonotype was seen a few times. J is TRBJ1-5 and V is TRBV12-3 or TRBV12-4, with D unclear. The CDR3 is 14 residues long. The V end lost 6 bases, the J end lost 6 bases, and 15 bases lay between the germline ends. The CDR3 DNA reads as TGTGCCAGCAGCTGGGCATCGTACGTTCAGCCCCAGCATTTT. Its protein product is CASSWASYVQPQHF.

The V gene is TRBV20-1, the J gene TRBJ2-5; D may be TRBD1 (6 bases). The V gene lost 6 bases and the J gene lost 2 bases, with 19 bases spanning the gap. The CDR3 spans 15 residues. CDR1 is DFQATT and CDR2 is SNEGSKA in the germline V gene (reference sequence). The CDR3 sequence is CSATRGLGGQETQYF. The CDR3 nucleotides read TGCAGTGCCACCAGGGGTTTGGGCGGGCAAGAGACCCAGTACTTC.

Only a few counts were recorded for this clonotype. The V and J genes are TRBV24-1 and TRBJ2-5; 9 bases line up with TRBD1. The CDR3 spans 16 residues. Germline V gene lookup returns CDR1 KGHDR and CDR2 SFDVKD. The V segment lost 4 bases and the J segment 9 bases; nucleotides outside the gene matches: 14. The CDR3 coding sequence is TGTGCCACCAGTGACCCCGGGACAGGGCTCCCGGAGGCCCAGTACTTC. This encodes CATSDPGTGLPEAQYF.

This rearrangement joins TRBV2 to TRBJ2-7; a weak D match, TRBD2 (5 bases). Trimming took off 5 bases at V and 3 bases at J, with 26 bases between the two ends. The CDR3 runs to 18 residues. Per the germline V gene, CDR1 is SNHLY and CDR2 is FYNNEI. CDR3: CASSSPGDREATLYEQYF. The CDR3 DNA sequence: TGTGCCAGCAGTTCCCCGGGTGACCGGGAAGCGACCCTCTACGAGCAGTACTTC.

This clonotype was found a few times. The genes are TRBV2 and TRBJ1-2, with D perhaps matching TRBD1 (6 bases). From germline, CDR1 is SNHLY and CDR2 FYNNEI. Trimming stripped 6 bases from V and 0 bases from J, with 17 bases between. The CDR3 contains 16 residues. CDR3 loop: CASRERDRKTNYGYTF. CDR3 bases: TGTGCCAGCAGGGAACGAGACAGGAAAACTAACTATGGCTACACCTTC.

The CDR3 reads CASSEFVSLTGELFF. CDR3 nucleotides: TGTGCCAGCAGTGAATTCGTTTCCCTCACCGGGGAGCTGTTTTTT. The chain couples TRBV25-1 to TRBJ2-2; D unclear. In germline, CDR1 is MGHDK, CDR2 SYGVNS. The germline V and J ends were trimmed by 1 base and 4 bases, with 10 bases remaining between them. The CDR3 contains 15 residues.

The V and J genes are TRBV28 and TRBJ2-7; 7 bases are a match to TRBD1. The germline gives CDR1 MDHEN, CDR2 SYDVKM. The CDR3 sequence is 14 residues long. Trimming took 7 bases from V and 2 from J; bases not matched to a gene: 8. Here the CDR3 DNA reads TGTGCCAGCAAAAAGACAGGGCAAACCTACGAGCAGTACTTC. Amino acid sequence: CASKKTGQTYEQYF.

This chain uses TRBV10-2 with TRBJ2-3, with 10 bases fitting TRBD2. The CDR3 sequence is 16 residues long. Germline CDR1 WSHSY, CDR2 SAAADI. V dropped 4 bases and J dropped 0; count of bases not matched to a gene: 4. The chain's CDR3 is CASSVETSGSTDTQYF. In DNA, the CDR3 is TGCGCCAGCAGTGTTGAGACTAGCGGGAGCACAGATACGCAGTATTTT.

This chain links TRBV2 with TRBJ2-7; D gene ambiguous. Germline V gene sequence: CDR1 SNHLY, CDR2 FYNNEI. CDR3 length: 11 amino acids. V lost 7 bases to trimming and J lost 3 bases, with 7 bases between them. The CDR3 sequence: CASTVSYEQYF. In DNA, the CDR3 is TGTGCCAGCACTGTGAGCTACGAGCAGTACTTC. The full variable domain, with the rest looked up from reference TRBV2 and TRBJ2-7, is EPEVTQTPSHQVTQMGQEVILRCVPISNHLYFYWYRQILGQKVEFLVSFYNNEISEKSEIFDDQFSVERPDGSNFTLKIRSTKLEDSAMYFCASTVSYEQYFGPGTRLTVT.